A single sample gave rise to the 14 T cell receptor beta chains below, sequenced in a study of T cell changes during pregnancy in multiple sclerosis. Only in-frame clones appear in the TCRdb table, and some are missing; sequencing was by immunoSEQ multiplex PCR. The table records roughly 40,000 clones, roughly 88% of them present only once. The sequencing used CD4+ T cells from peripheral blood mononuclear cells, collected before pregnancy. The receptors stem from a female donor with multiple sclerosis, enrolled in a pregnancy study.

The V and J genes are TRBV5-1 and TRBJ2-7; D is undetermined. Deletions cut 6 bases from V and 5 bases from J, with 9 bases between. Germline CDR1 is SGHRS and CDR2 is YFSETQ. The CDR3 totals 11 residues. The CDR3 DNA is TGCGCCAGCAAGATGGGCGACGAGCAGTACTTC. Its translation: CASKMGDEQYF. Supplemented by reference TRBV5-1 and TRBJ2-7, the full variable domain reads KAGVTQTPRYLIKTRGQQVTLSCSPISGHRSVSWYQQTPGQGLQFLFEYFSETQRNKGNFPGRFSGRQFSNSRSEMNVSTLELGDSALYLCASKMGDEQYFGPGTRLTVT.

The chain links TRBV5-1 to TRBJ2-5; TRBD1 is a possible D gene (6 bases). The germline V gene encodes CDR1 SGHRS and CDR2 YFSETQ. The CDR3 extends over 12 amino acids. Trimming left V 7 bases short and J 5 bases short, with 12 bases between. The CDR3 reads CASSIQGETQYF. Written as DNA, the CDR3 is TGCGCCAGCTCCATACAGGGCGAGACCCAGTACTTC.

The CDR3, as DNA: TGTGCCTGGAGTAAACAGGGGGCGCGAGAAAAACTGTTTTTT. This sequence encodes CAWSKQGAREKLFF. This chain connects TRBV30 to TRBJ1-4, with 9 positions matching TRBD1. The germline V gene encodes CDR1 GTSNPN and CDR2 SVGIG (reference sequence). J gave up 8 bases and V 2 bases, and 6 bases lay outside the gene matches. The CDR3 runs 14 residues.

This chain links TRBV13 with TRBJ2-7; 8 nucleotides line up with TRBD2. Germline CDR1 and CDR2: PRHDT and FYEKMQ (reference sequence). V lost 5 bases and J lost 0; bases outside the gene matches: 9. This CDR3 spans 16 amino acids. CDR3 bases: TGTGCCAGCAGCCCCCGACTAGCGAGAAGCTCCTACGAGCAGTACTTC. Amino acid sequence: CASSPRLARSSYEQYF.

This chain joins TRBV7-3 and TRBJ2-1; D possibly corresponds to TRBD1 (5 bases). The CDR3 loop spans 13 amino acids. Trimming left V 5 bases short and J 0 bases short, with 5 bases between. Germline CDR1 reads SGHTA; CDR2 reads FQGTGA. The CDR3 here is CASSTGSYNEQFF. For the CDR3, the DNA is TGTGCCAGCAGCACAGGCTCCTACAATGAGCAGTTCTTC.

This clone was found a few times. Additional DNA sequences in this sample encode the identical CDR3. V is TRBV18 and J is TRBJ2-1, with 14 bases aligning to TRBD2. The CDR3 is made up of 15 amino acids. Germline V gives CDR1 KGHSH, CDR2 LQKENI. V shed 3 bases, J shed 5 bases, and the junction held 0 bases outside the gene matches. The CDR3 bases are TGTGCCAGCTCACCGGGACTAGCGGGGGACAATGAGCAGTTCTTC. Protein sequence: CASSPGLAGDNEQFF.

This rearrangement joins TRBV5-4 to TRBJ2-6; D gene unclear. The CDR3 has 15 residues. From germline, CDR1 is SGHNT and CDR2 YYREEE (reference sequence). With 0 bases removed from V and 0 bases from J, the gap between germline ends came to 4 bases. The CDR3 DNA sequence: TGTGCCAGCAGCTTGGACAACTCTGGGGCCAACGTCCTGACTTTC. Its translation is CASSLDNSGANVLTF. Using reference TRBV5-4 and TRBJ2-6 for the parts outside the CDR3, the full variable domain is ETGVTQSPTHLIKTRGQQVTLRCSSQSGHNTVSWYQQALGQGPQFIFQYYREEENGRGNFPPRFSGLQFPNYSSELNVNALELDDSALYLCASSLDNSGANVLTFGAGSRLTVL.

This clone was found once. The chain employs TRBV5-1 and TRBJ2-3; TRBD2 matches at 8 bases. The trim removed 4 bases at V and 6 bases at J, leaving 13 bases unmatched. Looked up from germline, CDR1 is SGHRS and CDR2 is YFSETQ. The CDR3 contains 16 residues. The CDR3 bases are TGCGCCAGCAGCCTCGGGGGGGATCCAGGGGAGGATACGCAGTATTTT. Its translation: CASSLGGDPGEDTQYF.

The CDR3 coding sequence is TGTGCCAGCAGCGTATTCCTACAAGAGACCCAGTACTTC. Residues: CASSVFLQETQYF. The chain joins TRBV2 to TRBJ2-5; D gene unclear. CDR1 and CDR2 (germline): SNHLY, FYNNEI. CDR3 length equals 13 residues. V dropped 6 bases and J dropped 2 bases, with 10 bases sitting between them.

This clone was detected only once. V and J are TRBV6-1 and TRBJ1-3; TRBD1 aligns across 10 bases. The J segment lost 2 bases and the V segment lost 6 bases, leaving 4 bases of the junction unmatched. The CDR3 runs to 15 residues. Germline CDR1 and CDR2: MNHNS and SASEGT. The CDR3: CASRTGGVPGNTIYF. The CDR3 DNA reads as TGTGCCAGCAGGACAGGGGGCGTCCCTGGAAACACCATATATTTT.

This clone was seen just once. The V and J genes are TRBV11-2 and TRBJ1-1; D is unclear. The CDR3 runs 13 residues. V was cut by 5 bases and J by 1 base, with 8 bases left in between. The germline V gene has CDR1 SGHAT and CDR2 FQNNGV. CDR3 in amino acids: CASSPSGNTEAFF. CDR3 nucleotide sequence: TGTGCCAGCAGCCCGTCAGGGAACACTGAAGCTTTCTTT.

The chain's CDR3 is CASSLYGELGEQYF. The CDR3 DNA reads TGTGCCAGCAGTTTGTACGGGGAGTTGGGGGAGCAGTACTTC. V is TRBV27 and J is TRBJ2-7, with D possibly matching TRBD2 (5 bases). The CDR3 length is 14 residues. Germline loops: CDR1 MNHEY, CDR2 SMNVEV (reference sequence). V was trimmed by 3 bases and J by 7 bases, leaving 16 bases between them.

This chain joins TRBV19 and TRBJ2-3, with 10 nucleotides matching TRBD2. Germline values: CDR1 LNHDA, CDR2 SQIVND (reference sequence). The CDR3 extends over 15 amino acids. Trimming at V came to 2 bases and at J to 6 bases, leaving 5 bases not matched to a gene. CDR3 DNA sequence: TGTGCCAGTAGTATAAGGACTAGCGGCGGGGATACGCAGTATTTT. Translated: CASSIRTSGGDTQYF.

The chain recombines TRBV4-2 with TRBJ2-3; maybe TRBD2 (5 bases). Germline V lookup: CDR1 LGHNA, CDR2 YNFKEQ. This CDR3 contains 16 residues. Trimming took off 0 bases at V and 2 bases at J, with 12 bases between the two ends. CDR3 sequence (DNA): TGTGCCAGCAGCCAAGAATCCAGCGGAAACACAGATACGCAGTATTTT. Translating it yields CASSQESSGNTDTQYF.